This T cell receptor (beta chain) appears in the sequencing data of a study of breast tumors, draining lymph nodes, adjacent tissues. Findings and caveats of the study: Luminal-like breast cancer showed significantly higher tumor–nontumor repertoire similarity than basal-like. Data fit most tumor T cells coming from lymph node, expanding in tumor.

The sample holds many counts of this clonotype. Antigen unknown. Breast cancer patients provided tissue from their axillary draining lymph nodes. TCRdb re-called the multiplex PCR reads through MiXCR, storing one row per CDR3 protein. The sample holds about 200,000 distinct CDR3 sequences, around 29% seen once. The sequence was obtained from a female donor with breast cancer. Some clones in this sample may be carry-over from other donors' samples. Sequenced sample: axillary lymph node tissue.

For the CDR3, the DNA is TGTGCCAGCAGCACACGAAGAGACGCTCACGAGCAGTACTTC. It is translated as CASSTRRDAHEQYF. The chain is built from TRBV7-2 and TRBJ2-7, with D unclear. The germline V gene has CDR1 SGHTA and CDR2 FQGNSA. This CDR3 has 14 residues. V was trimmed by 5 bases and J by 5 bases, leaving 16 bases between them.